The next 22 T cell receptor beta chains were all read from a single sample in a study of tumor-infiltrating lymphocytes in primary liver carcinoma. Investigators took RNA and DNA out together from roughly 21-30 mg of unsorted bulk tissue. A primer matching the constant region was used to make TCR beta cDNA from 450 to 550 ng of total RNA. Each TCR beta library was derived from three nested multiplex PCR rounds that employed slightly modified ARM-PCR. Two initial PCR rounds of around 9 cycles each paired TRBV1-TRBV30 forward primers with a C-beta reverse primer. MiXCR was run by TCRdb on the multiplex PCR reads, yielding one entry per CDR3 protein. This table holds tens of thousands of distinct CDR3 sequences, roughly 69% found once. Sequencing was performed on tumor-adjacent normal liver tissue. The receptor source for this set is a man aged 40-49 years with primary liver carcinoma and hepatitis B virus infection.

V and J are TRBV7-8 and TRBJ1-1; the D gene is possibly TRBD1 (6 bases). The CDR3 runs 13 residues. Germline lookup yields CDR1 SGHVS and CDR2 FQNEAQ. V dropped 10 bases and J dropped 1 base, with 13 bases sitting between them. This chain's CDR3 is CANNPRGNTEAFF. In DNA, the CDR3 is TGTGCCAACAACCCCAGGGGGAACACTGAAGCTTTCTTT.

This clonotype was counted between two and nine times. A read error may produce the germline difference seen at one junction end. CDR3 region: CARSPRPGTPETQYF. The CDR3 DNA reads TGTGCCCGCAGTCCCCGGCCCGGGACTCCAGAGACCCAGTACTTC. The chain couples TRBV13 to TRBJ2-5; D is perhaps TRBD2 (6 bases). This CDR3 contains 15 residues. Germline V gene data show CDR1 as PRHDT and CDR2 as FYEKMQ (reference sequence).

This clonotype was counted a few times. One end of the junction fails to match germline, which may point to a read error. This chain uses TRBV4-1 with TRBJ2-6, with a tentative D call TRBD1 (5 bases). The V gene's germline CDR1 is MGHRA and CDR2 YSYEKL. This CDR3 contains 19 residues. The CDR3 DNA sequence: TGCGCCAGCTGCCAAGATCTAGACAGTTCCGACTCTGGGGCCAACGTCTTGACTTTC. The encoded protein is CASCQDLDSSDSGANVLTF.

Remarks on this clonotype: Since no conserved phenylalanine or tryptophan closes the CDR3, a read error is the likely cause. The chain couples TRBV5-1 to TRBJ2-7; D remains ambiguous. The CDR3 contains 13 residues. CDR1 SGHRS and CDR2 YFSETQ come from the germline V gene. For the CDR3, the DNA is TGCGCCAACAGCTTGGGTGCGTTTTATGAGCAGTACATC. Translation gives CANSLGAFYEQYI.

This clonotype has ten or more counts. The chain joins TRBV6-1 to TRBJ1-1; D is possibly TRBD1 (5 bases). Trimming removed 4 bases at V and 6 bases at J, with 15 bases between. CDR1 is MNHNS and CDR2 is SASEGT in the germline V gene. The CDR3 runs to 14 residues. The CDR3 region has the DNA TGTGCCAGCAGTGGAGTTTTGGGGGGGGCTGAAGCTTTCTTT. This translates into CASSGVLGGAEAFF.

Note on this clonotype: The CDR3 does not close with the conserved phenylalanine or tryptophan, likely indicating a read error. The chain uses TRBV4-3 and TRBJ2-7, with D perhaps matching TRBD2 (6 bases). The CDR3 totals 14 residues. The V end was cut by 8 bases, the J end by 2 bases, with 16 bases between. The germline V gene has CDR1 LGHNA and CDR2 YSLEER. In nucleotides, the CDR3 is TGCGCCAGCCAAGATCGGGAGACTCCCTACGAGCAGTACTCA. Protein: CASQDRETPYEQYS.

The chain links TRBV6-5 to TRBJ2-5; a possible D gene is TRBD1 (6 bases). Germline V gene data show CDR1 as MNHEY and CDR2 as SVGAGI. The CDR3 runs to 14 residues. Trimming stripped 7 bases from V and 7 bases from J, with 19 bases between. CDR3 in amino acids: CASNPQGQQATQYF. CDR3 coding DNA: TGTGCCAGCAACCCACAGGGTCAGCAGGCGACCCAGTACTTC.

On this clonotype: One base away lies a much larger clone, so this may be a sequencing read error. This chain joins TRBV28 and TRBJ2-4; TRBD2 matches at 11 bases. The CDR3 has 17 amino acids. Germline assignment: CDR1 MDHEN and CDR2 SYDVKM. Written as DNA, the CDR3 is TGTGCCAGCAGTTTATTGACTAGCGGGATAGCCAAAGACATTCAGTACTTC. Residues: CASSLLTSGIAKDIQYF.

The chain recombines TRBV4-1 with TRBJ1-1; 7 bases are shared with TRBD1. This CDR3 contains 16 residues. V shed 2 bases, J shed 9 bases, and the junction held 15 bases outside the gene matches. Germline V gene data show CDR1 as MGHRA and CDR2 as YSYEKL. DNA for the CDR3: TGCGCCAGCAGCCAACAAGGGGGCGTACAGTGGACTAAAGCTTTCTTT. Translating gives CASSQQGGVQWTKAFF.

The DNA of the CDR3 is TGTGACAGTAGCTTAGTACGTCTCGGGGAGCTGTTTTTT. Its translation is CDSSLVRLGELFF. The chain links TRBV11-1 to TRBJ2-2; D remains unclear. The germline gives CDR1 SGHAT, CDR2 FQDESV (reference sequence). The CDR3 totals 13 residues.

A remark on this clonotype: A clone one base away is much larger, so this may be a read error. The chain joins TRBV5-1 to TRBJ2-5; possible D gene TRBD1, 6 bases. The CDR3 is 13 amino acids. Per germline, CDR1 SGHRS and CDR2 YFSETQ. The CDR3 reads CTSSPDSQETQYF. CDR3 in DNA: TGCACCAGCAGTCCGGACAGCCAAGAGACCCAGTACTTC.

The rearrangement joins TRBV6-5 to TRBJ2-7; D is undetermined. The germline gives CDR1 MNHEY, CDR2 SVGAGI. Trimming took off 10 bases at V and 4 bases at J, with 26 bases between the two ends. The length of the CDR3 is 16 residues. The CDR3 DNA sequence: TGTGCCAACAGACCCGGACCGGCAGCATCCTTTTACGAGCAGTACTTC. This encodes CANRPGPAASFYEQYF.

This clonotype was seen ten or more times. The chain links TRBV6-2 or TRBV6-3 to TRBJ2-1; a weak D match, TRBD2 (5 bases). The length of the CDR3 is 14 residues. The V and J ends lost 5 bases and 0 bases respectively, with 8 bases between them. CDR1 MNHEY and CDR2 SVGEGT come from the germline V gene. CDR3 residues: CASSTTNSYNEQFF. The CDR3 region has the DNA TGTGCCAGCAGTACGACTAACTCCTACAATGAGCAGTTCTTC.

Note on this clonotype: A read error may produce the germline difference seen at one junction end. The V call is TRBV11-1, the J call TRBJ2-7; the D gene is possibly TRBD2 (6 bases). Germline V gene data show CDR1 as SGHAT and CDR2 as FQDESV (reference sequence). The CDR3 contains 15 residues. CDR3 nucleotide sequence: TGTGCCAACAGCTTAACGGGATCGGGAGAATACGAGCAGTATTTC. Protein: CANSLTGSGEYEQYF.

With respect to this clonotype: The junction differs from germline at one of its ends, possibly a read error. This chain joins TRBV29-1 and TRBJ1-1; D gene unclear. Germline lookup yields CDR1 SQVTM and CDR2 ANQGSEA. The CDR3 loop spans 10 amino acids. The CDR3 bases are TGCAGCGTATTCGACACTGAAGCCTTCTTT. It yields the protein CSVFDTEAFF.

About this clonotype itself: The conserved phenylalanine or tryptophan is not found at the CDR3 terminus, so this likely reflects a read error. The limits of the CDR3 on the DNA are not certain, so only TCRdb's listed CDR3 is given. The CDR3 here is CASSIEPEGALRL. This chain uses TRBV5-4 with TRBJ1-6. The CDR3 contains 13 residues when both ends are counted. The germline CDR1 and CDR2 sequences are SGHNT and YYREEE (reference sequence).

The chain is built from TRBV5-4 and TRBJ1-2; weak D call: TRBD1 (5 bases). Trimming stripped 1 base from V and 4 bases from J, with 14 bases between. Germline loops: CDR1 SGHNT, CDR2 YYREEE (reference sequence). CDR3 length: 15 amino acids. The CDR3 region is CASSLNYGGVYGYTF. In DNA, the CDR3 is TGTGCCAGCAGCTTGAATTACGGGGGGGTCTATGGCTACACCTTC.

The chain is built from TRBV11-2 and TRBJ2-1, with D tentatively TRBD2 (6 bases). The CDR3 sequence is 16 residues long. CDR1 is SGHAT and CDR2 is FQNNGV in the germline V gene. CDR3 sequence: CTGSSNGASASNEQFF. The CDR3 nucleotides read TGTACCGGCAGTTCGAATGGGGCTAGCGCGAGCAATGAGCAGTTCTTC.

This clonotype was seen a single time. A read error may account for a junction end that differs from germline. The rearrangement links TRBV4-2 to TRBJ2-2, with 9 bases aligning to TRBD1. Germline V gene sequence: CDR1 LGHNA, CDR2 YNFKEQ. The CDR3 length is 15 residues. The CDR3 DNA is TGCGCCAGCAGCCAGATGACAGGGGGGACCGGGGAGCTGTTTTTT. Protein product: CASSQMTGGTGELFF.

The CDR3 region is CATGAAAEYEQYF. Here the CDR3 DNA reads TGTGCCACAGGGGCCGCAGCAGAATACGAGCAGTACTTC. This chain joins TRBV6-1 and TRBJ2-7; possible D gene TRBD1, 6 bases. The germline CDR1 and CDR2 sequences are MNHNS and SASEGT. V lost 10 bases and J lost 4, with 17 bases in between. The CDR3 consists of 13 residues.

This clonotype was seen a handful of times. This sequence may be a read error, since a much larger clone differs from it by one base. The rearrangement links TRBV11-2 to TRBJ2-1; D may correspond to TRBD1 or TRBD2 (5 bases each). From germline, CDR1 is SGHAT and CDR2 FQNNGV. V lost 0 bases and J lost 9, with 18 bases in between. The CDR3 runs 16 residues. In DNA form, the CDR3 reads TGTGCCAGCAGCTTAGATCGTTTAGCGTTAGGGGTTGAGCAGTTCTTC. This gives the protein CASSLDRLALGVEQFF.

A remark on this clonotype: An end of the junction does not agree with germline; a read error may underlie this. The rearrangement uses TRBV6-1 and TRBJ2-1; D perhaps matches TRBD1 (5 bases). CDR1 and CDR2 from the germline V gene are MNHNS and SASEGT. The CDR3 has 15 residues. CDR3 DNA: TGTGCCAGCAGTGTCGACAGTAACTCCTACAATGAACAGTTCTTC. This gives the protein CASSVDSNSYNEQFF.